The present T cell receptor (beta chain) was sequenced within a study of cytomegalovirus exposure and HLA in healthy donors. Study details: A data release that came early held 80 million to 95 million unique TCRs from HLA-typed donors. Findings of the study overall: There were reportedly fewer N-insertions in an Asian-associated ancestry cluster than the approximately 630-donor mean, in a later analysis. Analyses of presence and absence presupposed an approximately uniform sequencing depth across donors.

PCR amplification relied on 60 Vbeta primers (plus 13 Jbeta primers). Using immunoSEQ multiplex PCR, the repertoire was profiled, and TCRdb retains in-frame clones only, with some absent. The data contain around 100,000 clones, about four fifths of them singletons. As concerns this clone: Antigen: not known.

The V gene's germline CDR1 is SNHLY and CDR2 FYNNEI. V lost 6 bases and J lost 8, with 16 bases in between. The CDR3 is made up of 13 amino acids. The chain has TRBV2 and TRBJ1-2; D not resolved. Sequencing was performed on PBMCs. This TCR derives from a man between 25 and 39 years old in good health and CMV-seronegative. CDR3 sequence reads: CASRPDIGEGYTF. The CDR3 nucleotides are TGTGCCAGCAGACCAGATATTGGGGAGGGCTACACCTTC.